The 2 T cell receptor beta chains below come from one sample, sequenced in a study of neurological immune-mediated disorders. TCRdb ran MiXCR on the 5' RACE reads and lists one entry per CDR3 protein. The repertoire holds 20,000 or so distinct CDR3 sequences, with 15% as singletons. Sequenced material: PBMCs. These receptors were obtained from a female donor with HTLV-1-associated myelopathy (HAM/TSP).

In this sample, this clonotype turned up many times. This chain uses TRBV20-1 with TRBJ1-1; D is undetermined. Germline-derived CDR1 and CDR2 are DFQATT and SNEGSKA (reference sequence). The CDR3 covers 15 residues. The V and J ends lost 6 bases and 0 bases respectively, with 17 bases between them. In nucleotides, the CDR3 is TGCAGTGCCAACCGTCGGGAAGGGTTGAACACTGAAGCTTTCTTT. Residues: CSANRREGLNTEAFF.

This clonotype was recorded at least ten times. This chain connects TRBV12-3 or TRBV12-4 to TRBJ2-1, with unresolved D. Trimming stripped 3 bases from V and 7 bases from J, with 7 bases between. This CDR3 contains 12 residues. CDR3 nucleotide sequence: TGTGCCAGCAGTTTTGGTATTAATGAGCAGTTCTTC. Residues: CASSFGINEQFF.